This note documents a single TCR beta chain sequence. Looked up from germline, CDR1 is LGHNT and CDR2 is FRNRAP. Trimming left V 1 base short and J 4 bases short, with 13 bases between. The CDR3 runs to 15 residues. This sample was included in a study of blood T cell repertoires in COVID-19. TCRdb keeps only in-frame clones here, not all; method: immunoSEQ multiplex PCR. Of approximately 360,000 clones detected, 88% appear once; the ten largest clones hold 0.97%. This sequence joins TRBV12-5 and TRBJ1-2; D not resolved. This clonotype originated in a woman aged 25 to 45 with acute COVID-19. The specimen sequenced was PBMCs or T cells enriched from blood (not recorded which). This CDR3 reads CASGLDAGSVYGYTF. The CDR3 nucleotides are TGTGCTAGTGGTTTGGACGCAGGTTCTGTCTATGGCTACACCTTC.